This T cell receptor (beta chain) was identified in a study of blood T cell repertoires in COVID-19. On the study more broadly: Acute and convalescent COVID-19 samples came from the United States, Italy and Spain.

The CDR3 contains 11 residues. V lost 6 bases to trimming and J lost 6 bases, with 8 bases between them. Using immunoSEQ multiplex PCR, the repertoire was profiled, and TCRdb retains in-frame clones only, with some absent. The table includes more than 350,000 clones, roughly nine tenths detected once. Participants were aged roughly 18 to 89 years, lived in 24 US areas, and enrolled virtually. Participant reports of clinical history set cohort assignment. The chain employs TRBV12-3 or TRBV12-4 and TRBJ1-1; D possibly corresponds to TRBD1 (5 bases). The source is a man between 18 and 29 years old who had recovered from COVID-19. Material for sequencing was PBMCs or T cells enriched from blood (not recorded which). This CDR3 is CASRGGAEAFF. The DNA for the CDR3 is TGTGCCAGCAGGGGGGGGGCTGAAGCTTTCTTT.